Each of the 29 T cell receptor beta chains below was sequenced from the same sample in a study of control samples from healthy donors and cancer patients. Produced via immunoSEQ multiplex PCR; TCRdb's table is partial and in-frame only. This sample yields tens of thousands of clones, of which approximately 94% are seen a single time; about 2.7% belongs to the top ten. Sequencing was done on a sample of blood. The receptor source for this set is a woman between 25 and 40 years old in good health.

V gene TRBV7-8 combines with J gene TRBJ2-6; D call uncertain. Per the germline V gene, CDR1 is SGHVS and CDR2 is FQNEAQ. The CDR3 runs 18 residues. Trimming stripped 3 bases from V and 0 bases from J, with 15 bases between. CDR3 residues: CASSLSAGPSSGANVLTF. The CDR3 DNA sequence: TGTGCCAGCAGCTTGTCGGCAGGACCCAGCTCTGGGGCCAACGTCCTGACTTTC. Combining the CDR3 with reference TRBV7-8 and TRBJ2-6 gives the whole variable domain GAGVSQSPRYKVAKRGQDVALRCDPISGHVSLFWYQQALGQGPEFLTYFQNEAQLDKSGLPSDRFFAERPEGSVSTLKIQRTQQEDSAVYLCASSLSAGPSSGANVLTFGAGSRLTVL.

CDR3 in DNA: TGTGCCACCAGCAGAGCCTTGGCGATGGGCGGGGGCGGCCCCGCGGGGAATGAGCAGTTCTTC. This codes for CATSRALAMGGGGPAGNEQFF. The chain combines TRBV15 with TRBJ2-1; possible D gene TRBD2, 7 bases. CDR1 LNHNV and CDR2 YYDKDF come from the germline V gene (reference sequence). The V end was cut by 1 base, the J end by 7 bases, with 32 bases between. The CDR3 totals 21 residues.

V is TRBV24-1 and J is TRBJ1-2, with 7 bases lining up with TRBD1. Trimming removed 10 bases from V and 5 bases from J; junction bases left unmatched: 9. This CDR3 is 13 amino acids long. Germline assignment: CDR1 KGHDR and CDR2 SFDVKD. CDR3 residues: CATTRQGLYGYTF. CDR3 DNA: TGTGCCACTACCCGACAGGGCCTATATGGCTACACCTTC.

This sequence joins TRBV2 and TRBJ1-6; perhaps TRBD1 as D (5 bases). The CDR3 covers 15 residues. Per the germline V gene, CDR1 is SNHLY and CDR2 is FYNNEI. Between the trimmed V and J ends, which lost 6 bases and 5 bases, there was a span of 14 bases. The CDR3 loop reads CASRGEVVDNSPLHF. CDR3 nucleotide sequence: TGTGCCAGCAGGGGGGAGGTCGTCGATAATTCACCCCTCCACTTT. The whole variable domain, filled in from reference TRBV2 and TRBJ1-6, reads EPEVTQTPSHQVTQMGQEVILRCVPISNHLYFYWYRQILGQKVEFLVSFYNNEISEKSEIFDDQFSVERPDGSNFTLKIRSTKLEDSAMYFCASRGEVVDNSPLHFGNGTRLTVT.

V is TRBV6-5 and J is TRBJ1-6; 7 nucleotides agree with TRBD1. Germline V gives CDR1 MNHEY, CDR2 SVGAGI. CDR3 length equals 15 residues. Losses at the gene ends were 5 bases for V and 7 bases for J; bases not matched to a gene: 8. The CDR3 region has the DNA TGTGCCAGCAGTCCTCCTCAGGGGGGAAATTCACCCCTCCACTTT. Translating it yields CASSPPQGGNSPLHF.

The chain joins TRBV18 to TRBJ1-1, with unresolved D. The V end was cut by 6 bases, the J end by 1 base, with 12 bases between. CDR1 is KGHSH and CDR2 is LQKENI in the germline V gene. This CDR3 contains 14 residues. CDR3 nucleotides: TGTGCCAGCTCCCAGGTCCAACGGAACACTGAAGCTTTCTTT. This sequence encodes CASSQVQRNTEAFF.

The chain couples TRBV11-2 to TRBJ2-2; D perhaps matches TRBD2 (6 bases). Germline CDR1 SGHAT, CDR2 FQNNGV. Trimming took off 5 bases at V and 1 base at J, with 11 bases between the two ends. The CDR3 runs 15 residues. CDR3 region: CASSPIAVNTGELFF. The CDR3 nucleotides read TGTGCCAGCAGCCCGATAGCGGTGAACACCGGGGAGCTGTTTTTT.

The rearrangement joins TRBV6-5 to TRBJ1-2; perhaps TRBD1 as D (6 bases). The CDR3 totals 16 residues. Germline V lookup: CDR1 MNHEY, CDR2 SVGAGI. V was shortened by 0 bases and J by 0 bases, with 11 bases between the two germline ends. The CDR3 spells CASSYSMAGANYGYTF. For the CDR3, the DNA is TGTGCCAGCAGTTACTCGATGGCAGGGGCTAACTATGGCTACACCTTC.

J is TRBJ2-1 and V is TRBV7-6, with 10 bases fitting TRBD2. This CDR3 has 17 amino acids. J lost 8 bases, V lost 1 base, and 11 bases had no gene match. Germline V gives CDR1 SGHVS, CDR2 FNYEAQ. Here the CDR3 reads CASSLGGGSGGAYEQFF. The CDR3 nucleotides are TGTGCCAGCAGCTTAGGAGGCGGGAGCGGGGGGGCCTATGAGCAGTTCTTC. The full variable domain, in which reference TRBV7-6 and TRBJ2-1 provide the parts outside the CDR3, is GAGVSQSPRYKVTKRGQDVALRCDPISGHVSLYWYRQALGQGPEFLTYFNYEAQQDKSGLPNDRFSAERPEGSISTLTIQRTEQRDSAMYRCASSLGGGSGGAYEQFFGPGTRLTVL.

J is TRBJ2-2 and V is TRBV7-9, with D possibly TRBD2 on 5 matching bases. Between the trimmed V and J ends, which lost 4 bases and 5 bases, there was a span of 11 bases. Per germline, CDR1 SEHNR and CDR2 FQNEAQ (reference sequence). The CDR3 runs to 14 residues. CDR3 bases: TGTGCCAGCAGCTCCCAGTCGGGGACCGGGGAGCTGTTTTTT. Amino acid sequence: CASSSQSGTGELFF. The full variable domain, with the rest looked up from reference TRBV7-9 and TRBJ2-2, is DTGVSQNPRHKITKRGQNVTFRCDPISEHNRLYWYRQTLGQGPEFLTYFQNEAQLEKSRLLSDRFSAERPKGSFSTLEIQRTEQGDSAMYLCASSSQSGTGELFFGEGSRLTVL.

V is TRBV4-1 and J is TRBJ1-1; D is unresolved. The V gene lost 0 bases and the J gene lost 7 bases, with 15 bases spanning the gap. This CDR3 has 15 residues. Germline CDR1 MGHRA, CDR2 YSYEKL. CDR3 residues: CASSQEARESIEAFF. The CDR3 coding sequence is TGCGCCAGCAGCCAAGAAGCCCGCGAGAGTATTGAAGCTTTCTTT.

DNA for the CDR3: TGTGCCAGCAGCGTGCCGTCTGACAGGGGGCTGCATGGCTACACCTTC. This codes for CASSVPSDRGLHGYTF. The rearrangement links TRBV28 to TRBJ1-2; 10 bases match TRBD1. V trimming: 6 bases; J trimming: 6 bases; junction bases outside the gene matches: 13. CDR3 length: 16 residues. Germline lookup yields CDR1 MDHEN and CDR2 SYDVKM.

The chain combines TRBV7-2 with TRBJ1-4; TRBD1 matches 8 bases. This CDR3 has 15 residues. V lost 2 bases, J lost 5 bases, and 4 bases stayed unmatched. The V gene's germline CDR1 is SGHTA and CDR2 FQGNSA. The CDR3 here is CASSLTRTGNEKLFF. DNA of the CDR3: TGTGCCAGCAGCTTAACGCGGACAGGGAATGAAAAACTGTTTTTT.

This clone was recorded only once. V is TRBV5-6 and J is TRBJ2-1; D gene ambiguous. Trimming left V 8 bases short and J 10 bases short, with 16 bases between. The CDR3 is 12 amino acids. Germline lookup yields CDR1 SGHDT and CDR2 YYEEEE. Here the CDR3 reads CARDKDRYEQFF. The CDR3 bases are TGTGCCAGGGATAAGGATAGATACGAGCAGTTCTTC.

This clone was seen once. The V gene is TRBV4-1, the J gene TRBJ2-6, with D possibly TRBD2 on 6 matching bases. Germline lookup yields CDR1 MGHRA and CDR2 YSYEKL. This CDR3 contains 19 residues. The V gene lost 7 bases and the J gene lost 1 base, with 23 bases spanning the gap. The CDR3 protein is CASMNNPGTPDSGANVLTF. The CDR3 coding sequence is TGCGCCAGCATGAACAACCCCGGGACTCCGGATTCTGGGGCCAACGTCCTGACTTTC.

The CDR3 is CASSLQGDYSNQPQHF. Written as DNA, the CDR3 is TGTGCCAGCAGCCTACAGGGAGACTATAGCAATCAGCCCCAGCATTTT. V and J are TRBV27 and TRBJ1-5, with D perhaps matching TRBD1 (6 bases). Between the trimmed V and J ends, which lost 6 bases and 0 bases, there was a span of 15 bases. The length of the CDR3 is 16 residues. Germline V gene data show CDR1 as MNHEY and CDR2 as SMNVEV (reference sequence).

This chain connects TRBV2 to TRBJ2-3; the D is unclear. Germline values: CDR1 SNHLY, CDR2 FYNNEI. The CDR3 is 15 amino acids. V lost 2 bases and J lost 1, with 10 bases in between. The CDR3 nucleotides read TGTGCCAGCAGTGAATCCATAGACCGCACAGATACGCAGTATTTT. Its protein is CASSESIDRTDTQYF.

The gene calls are TRBV15 and TRBJ1-3, with D unresolved. Trimming removed 1 base from V and 0 bases from J, with 10 bases in between. Germline V CDR1 and CDR2: LNHNV, YYDKDF (reference sequence). The CDR3 contains 16 residues. CDR3 nucleotide sequence: TGTGCCACCAGCAGAGGCGGGCAGAGCTCTGGAAACACCATATATTTT. Protein product: CATSRGGQSSGNTIYF.

The chain links TRBV20-1 to TRBJ1-2, with unresolved D. The CDR3 loop spans 10 amino acids. V was clipped by 4 bases and J by 7 bases, with 7 bases between them. CDR1 and CDR2 (germline): DFQATT, SNEGSKA (reference sequence). CDR3 in DNA: TGCAGTGCTAAGATCGGTGGCTACACCTTC. Protein product: CSAKIGGYTF.

The chain joins TRBV9 to TRBJ2-1; 9 nucleotides align to TRBD1. Germline V gene data show CDR1 as SGDLS and CDR2 as YYNGEE. After removal of 2 bases from V and 10 bases from J, the junction contained 4 bases not matched to a gene. This CDR3 is 13 amino acids long. CDR3 in amino acids: CASSVQDRGEQFF. Written as DNA, the CDR3 is TGTGCCAGCAGCGTTCAAGACAGGGGGGAGCAGTTCTTC.

J is TRBJ1-5 and V is TRBV7-8; D remains ambiguous. CDR1 is SGHVS and CDR2 is FQNEAQ in the germline V gene. The CDR3 spans 15 residues. V was cut by 1 base and J by 4 bases, with 11 bases left in between. The DNA of the CDR3 is TGTGCCAGCAGCTTAGACCTAAACGGTAATCAGCCCCAGCATTTT. It codes for CASSLDLNGNQPQHF.

This chain links TRBV5-5 with TRBJ2-1; TRBD2 aligns across 13 bases. The CDR3 covers 16 residues. Germline V lookup: CDR1 SGHKS, CDR2 YYEKEE (reference sequence). The V gene end was trimmed by 4 bases and the J gene end by 8 bases; junction bases not matched to a gene: 9. CDR3 DNA sequence: TGTGCCAGCAGCCTATTTTACGGGACTAGCGGGGATGAGCAGTTCTTC. It is translated as CASSLFYGTSGDEQFF.

The V gene is TRBV3-1 (or the pseudogene TRBV3-2), the J gene TRBJ2-1; 14 bases map to TRBD2. The CDR3 contains 15 residues. Looked up from germline, CDR1 is LGHDT and CDR2 is YNNKEL (reference sequence). V lost 4 bases to trimming and J lost 7 bases; unmatched junction nucleotides: 3. The CDR3 DNA sequence: TGTGCCAGCAGCCCCCGACTAGCGGGGGGGAATGAGCAGTTCTTC. Translating it yields CASSPRLAGGNEQFF.

The chain joins TRBV9 to TRBJ1-4, with TRBD1 matching 7 bases. Germline V lookup: CDR1 SGDLS, CDR2 YYNGEE. Germline trimming cut 4 bases from V and 4 bases from J; bases unmatched to any gene: 7. This CDR3 contains 15 residues. In DNA form, the CDR3 reads TGTGCCAGCAGCCCCAGGGACAGCAATAATGAAAAACTGTTTTTT. It is translated as CASSPRDSNNEKLFF.

V gene TRBV5-1 combines with J gene TRBJ1-4; D uncertain. Germline lookup yields CDR1 SGHRS and CDR2 YFSETQ. The length of the CDR3 is 14 residues. Trimming pared 3 bases from V and 5 bases from J, leaving 11 bases between. The CDR3 spells CASSSDGTNEKLFF. CDR3 DNA sequence: TGCGCCAGCAGCTCGGACGGAACAAATGAAAAACTGTTTTTT. Together with reference TRBV5-1 and TRBJ1-4, the CDR3 gives the full variable domain: KAGVTQTPRYLIKTRGQQVTLSCSPISGHRSVSWYQQTPGQGLQFLFEYFSETQRNKGNFPGRFSGRQFSNSRSEMNVSTLELGDSALYLCASSSDGTNEKLFFGSGTQLSVL.

J is TRBJ1-3 and V is TRBV5-8; D is uncertain. Germline V gene data show CDR1 as SGHTS and CDR2 as YDEGEE. This CDR3 spans 15 amino acids. Deletions cut 4 bases from V and 5 bases from J, with 16 bases between. CDR3 nucleotides: TGTGCCAGCAGCGCCGCCCTCAAGACCAGAAACACCATATATTTT. Translation gives CASSAALKTRNTIYF.

This chain uses TRBV5-1 with TRBJ2-1; 7 positions match TRBD1. This CDR3 spans 14 amino acids. V shed 6 bases and J 6 bases; nucleotides not matched to a gene: 9. The germline V gene has CDR1 SGHRS and CDR2 YFSETQ. CDR3 in amino acids: CASTPGTARNEQFF. The CDR3 DNA is TGCGCCAGCACCCCCGGGACAGCACGCAATGAGCAGTTCTTC.

There are a few counts of this clone. This chain links TRBV6-5 with TRBJ1-5; D remains unclear. There are 15 residues in the CDR3. The germline V gene encodes CDR1 MNHEY and CDR2 SVGAGI. Trimming took off 0 bases at V and 0 bases at J, with 6 bases between the two ends. This CDR3 reads CASSYSGYSNQPQHF. The CDR3 DNA follows: TGTGCCAGCAGTTACTCGGGGTATAGCAATCAGCCCCAGCATTTT.

This rearrangement joins TRBV5-8 to TRBJ2-1; D uncertain. Trimming left V 4 bases short and J 4 bases short, with 9 bases between. The CDR3 runs to 13 residues. Germline V gene sequence: CDR1 SGHTS, CDR2 YDEGEE. Here the CDR3 reads CASSRRGYNEQFF. The CDR3 DNA is TGTGCCAGCAGCCGCCGCGGTTACAATGAGCAGTTCTTC.